This T cell receptor (beta chain) was identified during a study of cytomegalovirus exposure and HLA in healthy donors. Study details: Around 85 million unique TCRs from HLA-typed donors were held in an early data release.

Broader study findings: According to an earlier analysis, most TCR beta V segments yielded productive rearrangements about 90% or about 30% of the time. Listed as cytomegalovirus-associated were approximately 160 TCR beta chains.

Researchers ran the PCR with 60 Vbeta and 13 Jbeta primers. In the authors' methods: Around 76 million unique TCR beta chains, roughly 10 million shared, were counted in a later analysis. Assay used: immunoSEQ multiplex PCR; TCRdb lists only in-frame clones, some missing. V, J and clone size derive from that table, while D and trimming were established from the DNA sequence. The repertoire table contains tens of thousands of clones. Concerning this clone itself: The target antigen is unknown.

Per the germline V gene, CDR1 is SQVTM and CDR2 is ANQGSEA. V lost 7 bases and J lost 8; bases outside the gene matches: 7. This CDR3 has 12 residues. Sequencing was carried out using PBMCs. The source of this sequence is a female donor in good health and CMV-seronegative. This rearrangement joins TRBV29-1 to TRBJ1-3, with 8 bases aligning to TRBD1. CDR3 bases: TGCAGCGCAGGACAGGGAAAGGACACCATATATTTT. Protein sequence: CSAGQGKDTIYF.